This T cell receptor (beta chain) was observed in a study of spatial heterogeneity in lung cancer. Unique molecular identifiers tagged every individual TCR cDNA molecule. TCRdb reanalysed the 5' RACE reads using MiXCR and keeps one entry per CDR3 protein. The sample lists 7,000 or so distinct CDR3 sequences, less than 9% seen once, with roughly 8.3% in the top ten. General study findings and limits: Mutation counts in tumors were tracked by counts of expanded intratumoral alpha and beta TCRs.

Trimming pared 6 bases from V and 3 bases from J, leaving 12 bases between. This CDR3 contains 12 residues. The germline gives CDR1 SQVTM, CDR2 ANQGSEA. This clonotype is labeled medium-sized. Its specificity is unknown. Time point noted: sample taken at primary tumor resection. This clonotype was obtained from a male donor with early-stage non-small cell lung cancer. The source material was lung tumor tissue, sampled at surgery. The chain employs TRBV29-1 and TRBJ2-7; a weak D match, TRBD1 (5 bases). The CDR3 spells CSVKTGVYEQYF. For the CDR3, the DNA is TGCAGCGTAAAAACAGGAGTCTACGAGCAGTACTTC.